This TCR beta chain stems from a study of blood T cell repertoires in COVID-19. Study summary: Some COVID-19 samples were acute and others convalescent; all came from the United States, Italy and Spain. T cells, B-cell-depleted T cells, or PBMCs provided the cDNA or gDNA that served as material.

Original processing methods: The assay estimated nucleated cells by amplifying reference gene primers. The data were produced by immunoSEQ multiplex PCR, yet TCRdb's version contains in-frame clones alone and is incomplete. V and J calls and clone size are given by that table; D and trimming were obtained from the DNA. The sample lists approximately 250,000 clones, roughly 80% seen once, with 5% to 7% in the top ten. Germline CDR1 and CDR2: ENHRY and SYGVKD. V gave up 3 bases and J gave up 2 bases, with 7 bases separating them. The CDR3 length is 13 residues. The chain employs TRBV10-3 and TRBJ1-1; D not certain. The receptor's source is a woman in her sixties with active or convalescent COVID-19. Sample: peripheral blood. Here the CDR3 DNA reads TGTGCCATCAGTGAAACAAGAAACACTGAAGCTTTCTTT. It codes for CAISETRNTEAFF.